These 16 T cell receptor beta chains were all obtained from the same sample, sequenced in a study of cytomegalovirus exposure and HLA in healthy donors. Primers for the PCR totalled 60 Vbeta and 13 Jbeta. TCRdb's table, derived via immunoSEQ multiplex PCR, lists solely in-frame clones and lacks some. The profile shows under 70,000 clones, around 86% of them singletons. The sequenced sample consisted of PBMCs. These receptors all stem from a woman aged 25 to 39 in good health and CMV-seronegative.

The rearrangement uses TRBV4-1 and TRBJ2-7, with a weak D call TRBD2 (6 bases). Germline CDR1 is MGHRA and CDR2 is YSYEKL. The CDR3 has 16 amino acids. V lost 0 bases to trimming and J lost 2 bases, with 14 bases between them. CDR3 residues: CASSQDPSGPTYEQYF. The CDR3 coding sequence is TGCGCCAGCAGCCAAGATCCGAGCGGGCCTACCTACGAGCAGTACTTC.

The V and J genes are TRBV7-9 and TRBJ1-5; 8 nucleotides agree with TRBD1. V lost 5 bases and J lost 7; bases outside the gene matches: 16. The CDR3 spans 17 residues. Germline values: CDR1 SEHNR, CDR2 FQNEAQ (reference sequence). CDR3 residues: CASSRTQQGVHTQPQHF. The DNA for the CDR3 is TGTGCCAGCAGCCGAACTCAACAGGGGGTACATACCCAGCCCCAGCATTTT.

V gene TRBV27 combines with J gene TRBJ1-2, with 8 bases matching TRBD1. Germline CDR1 MNHEY, CDR2 SMNVEV (reference sequence). The CDR3 has 16 amino acids. V dropped 6 bases and J dropped 6; count of bases not matched to a gene: 15. As DNA, the CDR3 is TGTGCCAGCAGACCCGGGACAGGCGATTGGAAGAATGGCTACACCTTC. Translated: CASRPGTGDWKNGYTF.

Notes on this clone: An end of the junction does not agree with germline; a read error may underlie this. The rearrangement uses TRBV19 and TRBJ2-5; TRBD2 matches at 9 bases. Germline CDR1 is LNHDA and CDR2 is SQIVND (reference sequence). The CDR3 covers 15 residues. CDR3 sequence: CASSQAGGYQETQYF. The CDR3 region has the DNA TGTGCCAGTAGTCAAGCGGGAGGATACCAGGAGACCCAGTACTTC.

Note on this clone: The junction differs from germline at one of its ends, possibly a read error. The chain carries TRBV7-9 and TRBJ2-7; no clear D gene. This CDR3 is built from 14 residues. Germline assignment: CDR1 SEHNR and CDR2 FQNEAQ (reference sequence). The CDR3 DNA reads as TGTGCCAGCAGCTTAGTAGTTAGCTCCGACGAGCAGTACTTC. It codes for CASSLVVSSDEQYF.

The chain is built from TRBV7-2 and TRBJ1-2; D is unresolved. With 5 bases removed from V and 4 bases from J, the gap between germline ends came to 14 bases. This CDR3 spans 14 amino acids. CDR1 and CDR2 from the germline V gene are SGHTA and FQGNSA. CDR3 DNA: TGTGCCAGCAGCCCTACCTCGGGAAGCTATGGCTACACCTTC. Its translation: CASSPTSGSYGYTF.

This clone was found once. The chain employs TRBV4-3 and TRBJ1-3; D is undetermined. The CDR3 is made up of 16 amino acids. V was cut by 5 bases and J by 0 bases, with 14 bases left in between. CDR1 is LGHNA, CDR2 YSLEER, per germline. In nucleotides, the CDR3 is TGCGCCAGCAGCTCAGAACTAGGACGCTCTGGAAACACCATATATTTT. Translation: CASSSELGRSGNTIYF.

The V call is TRBV18, the J call TRBJ1-3; no firm D call. The CDR3 consists of 16 residues. Germline V gene sequence: CDR1 KGHSH, CDR2 LQKENI. Between the trimmed V and J ends, which lost 2 bases and 0 bases, there was a span of 11 bases. CDR3 nucleotides: TGTGCCAGCTCACCAAGCAGTAGCCTCTCTGGAAACACCATATATTTT. Translated, it gives CASSPSSSLSGNTIYF.

V and J are TRBV12-1 and TRBJ2-5; no DNA check was done on the table's D call, TRBD1. TRBV12-1 is described as a pseudogene. The CDR3 totals 14 residues. CDR3 sequence: CRTTGTLSGETQYF. CDR3 nucleotides: TGTAGAACGACCGGGACATTGTCGGGAGAGACCCAGTACTTC.

The V gene is TRBV2, the J gene TRBJ2-6, with a possible D match to TRBD1 (5 bases). Germline V CDR1 and CDR2: SNHLY, FYNNEI. The CDR3 contains 15 residues. V shed 4 bases and J shed 0 bases, with 7 bases lying between them. The DNA of the CDR3 is TGTGCCAGCAGTGGGGGCGGCTCTGGGGCCAACGTCCTGACTTTC. As protein: CASSGGGSGANVLTF. The full variable domain, rest sourced from reference TRBV2 and TRBJ2-6, is EPEVTQTPSHQVTQMGQEVILRCVPISNHLYFYWYRQILGQKVEFLVSFYNNEISEKSEIFDDQFSVERPDGSNFTLKIRSTKLEDSAMYFCASSGGGSGANVLTFGAGSRLTVL.

The V gene is TRBV19, the J gene TRBJ2-7, with 8 nucleotides matching TRBD1. Trimming cost V 4 bases and J 0 bases; bases outside gene matches: 5. Germline CDR1 LNHDA, CDR2 SQIVND (reference sequence). CDR3 length: 15 amino acids. The CDR3 is CASSTGTGFSYEQYF. The CDR3 DNA sequence: TGTGCCAGTAGTACCGGGACAGGTTTCTCCTACGAGCAGTACTTC.

The chain joins TRBV5-1 to TRBJ2-3; D remains ambiguous. V was shortened by 4 bases and J by 3 bases, with 6 bases between the two germline ends. The germline gives CDR1 SGHRS, CDR2 YFSETQ. The CDR3 length is 12 residues. For the CDR3, the DNA is TGCGCCAGCAGCCTTACTACAGATACGCAGTATTTT. It codes for CASSLTTDTQYF.

In its sample, this clone was seen once. The genes are TRBV7-2 and TRBJ1-6; tentative D call: TRBD1 (6 bases). The CDR3 covers 14 residues. CDR1 and CDR2 from the germline V gene are SGHTA and FQGNSA. V was shortened by 5 bases and J by 5 bases, with 10 bases between the two germline ends. The CDR3 sequence: CASSPGQHNSPLHF. In nucleotides, the CDR3 is TGTGCCAGCAGCCCGGGACAACATAATTCACCCCTCCACTTT.

The chain employs TRBV10-3 and TRBJ2-7, with D uncertain. This CDR3 spans 12 amino acids. Between the trimmed V and J ends, which lost 6 bases and 4 bases, there was a span of 10 bases. From germline, CDR1 is ENHRY and CDR2 SYGVKD. The CDR3 DNA reads as TGTGCCATCAGCGTACAGCCTTACGAGCAGTACTTC. Translation gives CAISVQPYEQYF.

The chain carries TRBV28 and TRBJ1-3, with TRBD1 identical over 9 bases. Germline values: CDR1 MDHEN, CDR2 SYDVKM. The length of the CDR3 is 16 residues. V was clipped by 6 bases and J by 3 bases; unmatched bases: 9. CDR3 in amino acids: CASRPPTGGGGNTIYF. For the CDR3, the DNA is TGTGCCAGCAGACCCCCGACAGGGGGGGGTGGAAACACCATATATTTT.

The chain uses TRBV9 and TRBJ2-7; 10 bases are a match to TRBD1. V lost 4 bases to trimming and J lost 7 bases; unmatched junction nucleotides: 11. The CDR3 is 15 residues long. Germline V lookup: CDR1 SGDLS, CDR2 YYNGEE. The CDR3 reads CASSSYDRGLGEQYF. CDR3 nucleotide sequence: TGTGCCAGCAGCTCCTACGACAGGGGGCTCGGAGAGCAGTACTTC.